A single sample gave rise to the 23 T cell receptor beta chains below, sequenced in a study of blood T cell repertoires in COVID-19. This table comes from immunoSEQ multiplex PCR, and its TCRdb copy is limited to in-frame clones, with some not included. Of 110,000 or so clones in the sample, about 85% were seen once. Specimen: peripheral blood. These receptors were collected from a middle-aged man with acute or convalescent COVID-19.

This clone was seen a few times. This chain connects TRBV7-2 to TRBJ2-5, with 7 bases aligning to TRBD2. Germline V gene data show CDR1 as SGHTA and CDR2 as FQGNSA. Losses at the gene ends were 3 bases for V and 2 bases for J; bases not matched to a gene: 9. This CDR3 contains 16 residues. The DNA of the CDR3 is TGTGCCAGCAGCTTCTTCGGCTCCGGGGGGCAAGAGACCCAGTACTTC. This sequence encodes CASSFFGSGGQETQYF.

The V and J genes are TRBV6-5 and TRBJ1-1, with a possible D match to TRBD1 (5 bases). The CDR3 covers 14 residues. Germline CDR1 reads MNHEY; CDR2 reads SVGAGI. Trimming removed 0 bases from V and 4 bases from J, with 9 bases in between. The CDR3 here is CASSYSPGGTEAFF. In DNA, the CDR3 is TGTGCCAGCAGTTACTCACCGGGGGGCACTGAAGCTTTCTTT.

The CDR3 region is CASRSSWLDTQYF. The CDR3, as DNA: TGTGCCAGCAGATCAAGTTGGCTGGATACGCAGTATTTT. The V and J genes are TRBV3-1 (or the pseudogene TRBV3-2) and TRBJ2-3, with D hard to call. Germline V gene lookup returns CDR1 LGHDT and CDR2 YNNKEL (reference sequence). V gave up 6 bases and J gave up 6 bases, with 13 bases separating them. The CDR3 runs to 13 residues.

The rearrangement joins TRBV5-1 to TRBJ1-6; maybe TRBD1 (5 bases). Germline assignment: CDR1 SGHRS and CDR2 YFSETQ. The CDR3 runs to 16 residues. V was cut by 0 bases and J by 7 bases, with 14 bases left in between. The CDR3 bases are TGCGCCAGCAGCTTGGTTTCGGGGAGGGGAAATTCACCCCTCCACTTT. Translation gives CASSLVSGRGNSPLHF. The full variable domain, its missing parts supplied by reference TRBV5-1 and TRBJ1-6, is KAGVTQTPRYLIKTRGQQVTLSCSPISGHRSVSWYQQTPGQGLQFLFEYFSETQRNKGNFPGRFSGRQFSNSRSEMNVSTLELGDSALYLCASSLVSGRGNSPLHFGNGTRLTVT.

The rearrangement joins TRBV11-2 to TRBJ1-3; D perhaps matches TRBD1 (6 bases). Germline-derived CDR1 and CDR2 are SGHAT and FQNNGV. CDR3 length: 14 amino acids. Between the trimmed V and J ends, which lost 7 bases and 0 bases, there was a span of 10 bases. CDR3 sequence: CASTGGFSGNTIYF. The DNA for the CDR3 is TGTGCCAGCACTGGGGGCTTCTCTGGAAACACCATATATTTT.

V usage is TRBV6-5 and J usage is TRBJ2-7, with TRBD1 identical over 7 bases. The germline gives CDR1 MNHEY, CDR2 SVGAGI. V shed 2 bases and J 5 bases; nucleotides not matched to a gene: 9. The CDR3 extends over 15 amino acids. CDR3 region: CASSYRDSLSDEQYF. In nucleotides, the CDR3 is TGTGCCAGCAGTTACAGGGACAGTCTGTCGGACGAGCAGTACTTC.

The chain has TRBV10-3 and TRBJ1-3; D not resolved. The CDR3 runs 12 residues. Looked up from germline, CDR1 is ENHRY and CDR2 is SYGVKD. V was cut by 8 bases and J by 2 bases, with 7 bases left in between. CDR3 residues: CAIASTGNTIYF. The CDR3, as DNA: TGTGCCATCGCCTCTACTGGAAACACCATATATTTT.

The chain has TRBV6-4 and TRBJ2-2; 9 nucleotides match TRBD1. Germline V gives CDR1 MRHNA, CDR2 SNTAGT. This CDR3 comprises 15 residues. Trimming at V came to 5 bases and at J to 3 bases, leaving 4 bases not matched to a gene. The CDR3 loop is CASSPRTGDTGELFF. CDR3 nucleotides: TGTGCCAGCAGTCCCAGGACAGGGGACACCGGGGAGCTGTTTTTT.

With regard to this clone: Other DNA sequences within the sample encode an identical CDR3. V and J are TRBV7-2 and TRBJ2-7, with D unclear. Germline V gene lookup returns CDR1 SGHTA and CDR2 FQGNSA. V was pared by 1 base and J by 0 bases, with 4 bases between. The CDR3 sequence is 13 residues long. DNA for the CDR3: TGTGCCAGCAGCTTAGACAGCTCCTACGAGCAGTACTTC. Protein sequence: CASSLDSSYEQYF.

CDR3 bases: TGTGCCAGCAGCACGAAGACTAGCGGGGGGGAAGAGACCCAGTACTTC. Translating it yields CASSTKTSGGEETQYF. The V call is TRBV21-1, the J call TRBJ2-5; TRBD2 is taken as the D call from the table, unchecked against the DNA. TRBV21-1 is designated a pseudogene. The CDR3 is 16 residues long.

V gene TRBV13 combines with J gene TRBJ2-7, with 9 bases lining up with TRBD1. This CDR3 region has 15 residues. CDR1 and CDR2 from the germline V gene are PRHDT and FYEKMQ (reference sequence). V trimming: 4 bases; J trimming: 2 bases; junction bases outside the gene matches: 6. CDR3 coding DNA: TGTGCCAGCAGCTCGGACAGGGGAAACCCCTACGAGCAGTACTTC. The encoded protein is CASSSDRGNPYEQYF. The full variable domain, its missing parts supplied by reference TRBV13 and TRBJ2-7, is AAGVIQSPRHLIKEKRETATLKCYPIPRHDTVYWYQQGPGQDPQFLISFYEKMQSDKGSIPDRFSAQQFSDYHSELNMSSLELGDSALYFCASSSDRGNPYEQYFGPGTRLTVT.

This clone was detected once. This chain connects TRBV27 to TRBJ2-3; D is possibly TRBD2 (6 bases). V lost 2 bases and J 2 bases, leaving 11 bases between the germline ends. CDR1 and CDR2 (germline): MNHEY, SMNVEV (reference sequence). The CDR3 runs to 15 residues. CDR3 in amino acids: CASSLTGEPTDTQYF. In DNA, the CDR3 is TGTGCCAGCAGTTTAACGGGGGAGCCCACAGATACGCAGTATTTT.

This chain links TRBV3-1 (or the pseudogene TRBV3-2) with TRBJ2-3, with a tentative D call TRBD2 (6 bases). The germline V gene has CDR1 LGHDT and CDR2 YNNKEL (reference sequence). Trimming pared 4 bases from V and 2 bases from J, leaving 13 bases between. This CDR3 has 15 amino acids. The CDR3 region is CASSRGLPSTDTQYF. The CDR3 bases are TGTGCCAGCAGCCGCGGACTACCGTCCACAGATACGCAGTATTTT.

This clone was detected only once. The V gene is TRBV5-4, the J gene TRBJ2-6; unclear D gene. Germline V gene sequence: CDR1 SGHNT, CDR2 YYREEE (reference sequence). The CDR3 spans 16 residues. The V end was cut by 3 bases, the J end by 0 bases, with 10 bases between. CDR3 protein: CASSSTLSSGANVLTF. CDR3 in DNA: TGTGCCAGCAGCTCAACTCTTTCCTCTGGGGCCAACGTCCTGACTTTC.

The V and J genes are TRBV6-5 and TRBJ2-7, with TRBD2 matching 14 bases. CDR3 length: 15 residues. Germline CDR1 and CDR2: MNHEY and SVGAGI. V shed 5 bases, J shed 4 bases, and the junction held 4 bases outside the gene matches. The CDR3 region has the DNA TGTGCCAGCAGTCTAGGGACTAGCGGGGGTTACGAGCAGTACTTC. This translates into CASSLGTSGGYEQYF.

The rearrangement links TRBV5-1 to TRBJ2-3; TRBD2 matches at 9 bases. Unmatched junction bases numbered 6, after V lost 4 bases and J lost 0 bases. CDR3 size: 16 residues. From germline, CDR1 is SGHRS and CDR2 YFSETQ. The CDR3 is CASSPSTSGSTDTQYF. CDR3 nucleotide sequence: TGCGCCAGCAGCCCCTCGACTAGCGGTAGCACAGATACGCAGTATTTT.

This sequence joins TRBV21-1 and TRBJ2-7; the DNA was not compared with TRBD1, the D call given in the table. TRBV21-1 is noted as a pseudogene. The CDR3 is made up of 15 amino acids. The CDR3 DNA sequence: TGTGCCAGCAACCCATGGCTGACACGAAAAGACGAGCAGTACTTC. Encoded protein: CASNPWLTRKDEQYF.

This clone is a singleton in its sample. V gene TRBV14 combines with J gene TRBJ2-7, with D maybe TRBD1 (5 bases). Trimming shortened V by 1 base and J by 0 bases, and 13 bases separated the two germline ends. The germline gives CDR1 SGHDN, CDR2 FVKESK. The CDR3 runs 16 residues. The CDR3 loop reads CASSQAKRQSSYEQYF. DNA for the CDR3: TGTGCCAGCAGCCAAGCTAAGCGACAGAGCTCCTACGAGCAGTACTTC.

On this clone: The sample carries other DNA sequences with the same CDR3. The CDR3 loop is CASSPAGANTEAFF. In DNA form, the CDR3 reads TGTGCCAGCAGCCCCGCTGGGGCCAACACTGAAGCTTTCTTT. The genes are TRBV6-5 and TRBJ1-1; maybe TRBD1 (5 bases). This CDR3 contains 14 residues. The germline V gene has CDR1 MNHEY and CDR2 SVGAGI. Trimming pared 6 bases from V and 2 bases from J, leaving 13 bases between.

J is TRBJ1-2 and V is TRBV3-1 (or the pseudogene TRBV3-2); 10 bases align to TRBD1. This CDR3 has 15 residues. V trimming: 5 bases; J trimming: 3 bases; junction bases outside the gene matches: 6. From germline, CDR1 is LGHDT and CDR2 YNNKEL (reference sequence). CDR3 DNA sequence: TGTGCCAGCAGCACGGGACAGGGGTCGGACTATGGCTACACCTTC. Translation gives CASSTGQGSDYGYTF.

The CDR3 region is CASSGQGGITEAFF. CDR3 bases: TGTGCCAGCAGTGGACAGGGGGGCATCACTGAAGCTTTCTTT. The genes are TRBV6-2 or TRBV6-3 and TRBJ1-1; 10 nucleotides agree with TRBD1. Germline CDR1 reads MNHEY; CDR2 reads SVGEGT. The CDR3 covers 14 residues. The trim removed 5 bases at V and 4 bases at J, leaving 4 bases unmatched.

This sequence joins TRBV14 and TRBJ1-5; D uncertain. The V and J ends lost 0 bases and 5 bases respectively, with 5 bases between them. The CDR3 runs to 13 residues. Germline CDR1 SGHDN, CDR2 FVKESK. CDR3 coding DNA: TGTGCCAGCAGCCAAGACAGTGATCAGCCCCAGCATTTT. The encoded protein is CASSQDSDQPQHF.

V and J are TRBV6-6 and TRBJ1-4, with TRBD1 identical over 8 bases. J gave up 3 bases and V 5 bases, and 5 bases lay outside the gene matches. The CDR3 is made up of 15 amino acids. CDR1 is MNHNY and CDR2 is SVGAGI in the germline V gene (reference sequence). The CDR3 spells CASSPRGRPNEKLFF. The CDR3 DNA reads TGTGCCAGCAGTCCCAGGGGGCGGCCTAATGAAAAACTGTTTTTT.